Listed below are T cell receptor beta chains from one sample, sequenced in a study of T cell changes during pregnancy in multiple sclerosis. Profiled with immunoSEQ multiplex PCR; TCRdb holds only in-frame clones, not every one. The table lists fewer than 85,000 clones, 92% of them singletons. Sample: peripheral blood, taken in the second trimester of pregnancy. These receptors originate from a female donor with multiple sclerosis, enrolled in a pregnancy study. CDR3s include the opening cysteine and the closing phenylalanine or tryptophan.

j_gene,v_gene,len,CDR3aa
TRBJ2-6,TRBV11-2,16,CASSSLTGPGANVLTF
TRBJ1-6,TRBV4-3,16,CASSPYLDRQGSPLHF
TRBJ2-1,TRBV19,14,CASTRGTSGGSQFF
TRBJ2-7,TRBV5-4,14,CASSLGDTTYEQYF
TRBJ2-3,TRBV6-1,17,CASSEVLGAGGTDTQYF
TRBJ1-1,TRBV15,13,CATSRVGNTEAFF
TRBJ2-7,TRBV6-1,14,CASSGATHYYEQYF
TRBJ2-1,TRBV5-1,16,CASSTGLGGSYNEQFF
TRBJ2-2,TRBV20-1,11,CSAGRGGELFF
TRBJ2-1,TRBV19,14,CASSPEFSYNEQFF
TRBJ2-2,TRBV28,15,CASSLDRGGTGELFF
TRBJ2-2,TRBV5-8,17,CASSPRDLAGFTGELFF
TRBJ1-4,TRBV7-2,15,CASSLAGVGLEKLFF
TRBJ1-1,TRBV7-9,16,CASSPRGQGKGTEAFF
TRBJ2-7,TRBV14,12,CASSLGGGEQYF
TRBJ2-1,TRBV11-3,16,CASSLSSGRPYNEQFF
TRBJ2-2,TRBV7-9,13,CASSSTGTGELFF
TRBJ2-1,TRBV7-8,15,CASSLNSGSYNEQFF
TRBJ1-5,TRBV4-2,15,CASSQDPGGDQPQHF
TRBJ1-5,TRBV6-5,13,CASSWTGDQPQHF
TRBJ1-1,TRBV28,14,CASSLLSMNTEAFF
TRBJ2-7,TRBV10-1,14,CASHGLALLYEQYF
TRBJ2-5,TRBV5-1,17,CASSKTRGTDTQETQYF
TRBJ1-3,TRBV30,14,CAWREGQIQNTIYF
TRBJ1-3,TRBV5-1,19,CASSLTGTGGSGPGNTIYF
TRBJ1-4,TRBV19,13,CATFQGRDEKLFF
TRBJ2-7,TRBV11-3,14,CASSSTLRGYEQYF
TRBJ2-3,TRBV19,18,CASRPGHQFETSTDTQYF
TRBJ1-3,TRBV6-6,16,CASSIDRGRLGNTIYF
TRBJ2-5,TRBV9,14,CASSVARSEETQYF
TRBJ1-4,TRBV5-1,17,CASRSTGLIRTNEKLFF
TRBJ1-2,TRBV6-4,11,CARRRRIGYTF
TRBJ2-7,TRBV11-2,16,CASSFTMAGGKYEQYF
TRBJ2-7,TRBV14,13,CASSHYRIYEQYF
TRBJ1-2,TRBV5-1,13,CASSFTGGYGYTF
TRBJ1-1,TRBV7-8,14,CASSPQTENTEAFF
TRBJ2-3,TRBV4-3,16,CASSQGASGAGDTQYF
TRBJ2-7,TRBV6-1,14,CASRSGQGAHEQYF
TRBJ2-1,TRBV18,14,CASSPQTGGYEQFF
TRBJ2-5,TRBV5-1,14,CASSLGGGQETQYF
TRBJ2-3,TRBV11-3,16,CASSSPSGSSADTQYF